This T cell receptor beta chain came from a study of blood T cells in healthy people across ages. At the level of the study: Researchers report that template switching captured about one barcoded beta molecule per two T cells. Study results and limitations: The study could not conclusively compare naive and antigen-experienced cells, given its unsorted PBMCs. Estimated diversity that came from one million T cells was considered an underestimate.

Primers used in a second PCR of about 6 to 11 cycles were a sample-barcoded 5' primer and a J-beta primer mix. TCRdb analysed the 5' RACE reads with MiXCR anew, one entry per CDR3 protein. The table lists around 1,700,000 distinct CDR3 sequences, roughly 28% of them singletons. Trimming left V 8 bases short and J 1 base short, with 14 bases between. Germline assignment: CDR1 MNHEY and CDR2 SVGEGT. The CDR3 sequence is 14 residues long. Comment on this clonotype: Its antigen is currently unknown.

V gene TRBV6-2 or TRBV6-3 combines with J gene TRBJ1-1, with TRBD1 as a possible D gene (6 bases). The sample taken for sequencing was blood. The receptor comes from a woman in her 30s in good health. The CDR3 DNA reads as TGTGCCAGCCTAAAACAGGGATCGAACACTGAAGCTTTCTTT. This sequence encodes CASLKQGSNTEAFF.